The next 6 T cell receptor beta chains were all read from a single sample in a study of T cells after yellow fever vaccination. MiXCR, applied by TCRdb to the 5' RACE reads, yields one record per CDR3 protein. The table lists about 49,000 distinct CDR3 sequences, about 7.4% of them singletons. Sequenced here: CD8+ T cells sorted from PBMCs, sampled around 15 days after the first yellow fever vaccination. All receptors come from a man aged 18 to 30 who received the YFV17D yellow fever vaccine.

This clonotype was seen repeatedly, ten times or more. V usage is TRBV7-6 and J usage is TRBJ2-1, with 10 bases identical to TRBD2. The J segment lost 0 bases and the V segment lost 1 base, leaving 0 bases of the junction unmatched. This CDR3 has 16 residues. The germline V gene encodes CDR1 SGHVS and CDR2 FNYEAQ. The CDR3 DNA is TGTGCCAGCAGCTTAGAGCGGGGGGGCTCCTACAATGAGCAGTTCTTC. It is translated as CASSLERGGSYNEQFF.

This clonotype was seen repeatedly, ten times or more. The V gene is TRBV6-2 or TRBV6-3, the J gene TRBJ2-7; D gene unclear. Germline V gene sequence: CDR1 MNHEY, CDR2 SVGEGT. Between the trimmed V and J ends, which lost 4 bases and 1 base, there was a span of 8 bases. CDR3 length equals 13 residues. This CDR3 reads CASSSANSYEQYV. For the CDR3, the DNA is TGTGCCAGCAGTTCCGCTAATTCCTACGAGCAGTACGTC.

This clonotype was observed a handful of times. The V call is TRBV7-2, the J call TRBJ1-2; possibly TRBD1 for D (5 bases). From germline, CDR1 is SGHTA and CDR2 FQGNSA. The V and J ends lost 5 bases and 4 bases respectively, with 23 bases between them. This CDR3 contains 17 residues. CDR3 loop: CASSLTARPRGGYGYTF. The DNA of the CDR3 is TGTGCCAGCAGCCTGACAGCTAGGCCTCGAGGCGGCTATGGCTACACCTTC. The complete variable domain, with remaining parts taken from reference TRBV7-2 and TRBJ1-2, reads GAGVSQSPSNKVTEKGKDVELRCDPISGHTALYWYRQSLGQGLEFLIYFQGNSAPDKSGLPSDRFSAERTGGSVSTLTIQRTQQEDSAVYLCASSLTARPRGGYGYTFGSGTRLTVV.

This clonotype occurred a few times. The chain combines TRBV29-1 with TRBJ1-2, with 7 bases fitting TRBD1. CDR1 is SQVTM, CDR2 ANQGSEA, per germline. Trimming at V came to 4 bases and at J to 7 bases, leaving 18 bases not matched to a gene. CDR3 size: 16 residues. The CDR3 protein is CSVVYRRDDRVAGYTF. CDR3 DNA sequence: TGCAGCGTTGTATATCGGAGGGACGACAGGGTAGCTGGCTACACCTTC.

This clonotype came up many times. The J gene is TRBJ2-2, the V gene TRBV20-1, with 9 bases aligning to TRBD2. Germline CDR1 is DFQATT and CDR2 is SNEGSKA (reference sequence). Losses at the gene ends were 4 bases for V and 6 bases for J; bases not matched to a gene: 3. The CDR3 totals 13 residues. CDR3 region: CSAKRGDPGELFF. The CDR3 bases are TGCAGTGCTAAGCGGGGGGACCCCGGGGAGCTGTTTTTT.

This clonotype was counted ten times or more. This chain uses TRBV6-1 with TRBJ2-2; 8 positions agree with TRBD2. Per germline, CDR1 MNHNS and CDR2 SASEGT. J gave up 4 bases and V 6 bases, and 7 bases lay outside the gene matches. This CDR3 comprises 15 residues. As DNA, the CDR3 is TGTGCCAGCAGCCTCGGGAGGGGAAGCACCGGGGAGCTGTTTTTT. Amino acid sequence: CASSLGRGSTGELFF.